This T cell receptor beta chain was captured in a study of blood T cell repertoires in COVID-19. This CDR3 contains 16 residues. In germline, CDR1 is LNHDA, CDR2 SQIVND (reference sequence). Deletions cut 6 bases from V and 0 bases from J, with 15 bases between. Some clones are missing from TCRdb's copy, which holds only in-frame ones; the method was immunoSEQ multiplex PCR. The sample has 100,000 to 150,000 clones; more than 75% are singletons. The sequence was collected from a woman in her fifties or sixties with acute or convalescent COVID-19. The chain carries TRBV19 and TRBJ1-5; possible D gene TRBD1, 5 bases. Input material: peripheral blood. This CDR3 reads CASSKPGVFSNQPQHF. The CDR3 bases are TGTGCCAGTAGCAAGCCGGGGGTATTTAGCAATCAGCCCCAGCATTTT.